This TCR beta chain emerged from a study of cytomegalovirus exposure and HLA in healthy donors. The PCR had 60 Vbeta and 13 Jbeta primers. Assay: immunoSEQ multiplex PCR; the TCRdb copy retains only in-frame clones and omits some. Of about 92,000 clones in the sample, roughly 80% were seen once. Worth noting for this clone: The antigen is undetermined.

General study points: Of the V segments, some could not be distinguished, including TRBV6-2 and TRBV6-3, and were excluded.

The V gene end was trimmed by 6 bases and the J gene end by 5 bases; junction bases not matched to a gene: 8. This CDR3 contains 14 residues. Germline assignment: CDR1 MNHEY and CDR2 SMNVEV (reference sequence). The chain combines TRBV27 with TRBJ1-2, with 8 bases aligning to TRBD1. The sequence was obtained from a girl aged 2-10 years in good health and CMV-seropositive. The specimen sequenced was PBMCs. This chain's CDR3 is CASRHPDRVYGYTF. The CDR3, as DNA: TGTGCCAGCAGACACCCGGACAGGGTGTATGGCTACACCTTC.